These 23 T cell receptor beta chains came from one sample sequenced in a study of T cell responses to AZD1222 COVID-19 vaccine. Libraries were prepared by immunoSEQ multiplex PCR; TCRdb keeps only in-frame clonotypes and omits some of them. The table shows around 120,000 clones, with 92% occurring only once. Here the sequenced sample was peripheral blood, taken on day 0 of AZD1222 vaccination. These receptors all come from an adult in good health.

This clone was counted between two and nine times. V and J are TRBV7-9 and TRBJ2-1, with a possible D match to TRBD2 (6 bases). Germline-derived CDR1 and CDR2 are SEHNR and FQNEAQ (reference sequence). The CDR3 covers 17 residues. Between the trimmed V and J ends, which lost 2 bases and 1 base, there was a span of 15 bases. In DNA form, the CDR3 reads TGTGCCAGCAGCTTAAATATCGGCGGGACTTCCTACAATGAGCAGTTCTTC. Amino acid sequence: CASSLNIGGTSYNEQFF.

This chain links TRBV19 with TRBJ1-1, with a possible D match to TRBD1 (5 bases). The CDR3 totals 13 residues. Trimming pared 5 bases from V and 2 bases from J, leaving 9 bases between. The germline gives CDR1 LNHDA, CDR2 SQIVND (reference sequence). The CDR3 reads CASSPGDNTEAFF. The CDR3 DNA follows: TGTGCCAGTAGTCCGGGGGATAACACTGAAGCTTTCTTT.

CDR3 sequence: CASSEWERSGNTIYF. The CDR3 DNA is TGCGCCAGCAGCGAATGGGAACGCTCTGGAAACACCATATATTTT. The rearrangement joins TRBV5-1 to TRBJ1-3, with D unclear. Deletions cut 4 bases from V and 0 bases from J, with 11 bases between. The CDR3 runs 15 residues. In germline, CDR1 is SGHRS, CDR2 YFSETQ. The full variable domain, completed using reference TRBV5-1 and TRBJ1-3, is KAGVTQTPRYLIKTRGQQVTLSCSPISGHRSVSWYQQTPGQGLQFLFEYFSETQRNKGNFPGRFSGRQFSNSRSEMNVSTLELGDSALYLCASSEWERSGNTIYFGEGSWLTVV.

This chain connects TRBV6-5 to TRBJ1-1, with a tentative D call TRBD1 (6 bases). V shed 5 bases and J shed 11 bases, with 15 bases lying between them. The CDR3 loop spans 12 amino acids. Looked up from germline, CDR1 is MNHEY and CDR2 is SVGAGI. The CDR3 bases are TGTGCCAGCAGTCGAGGGGGATTTGACGCTTTCTTT. Translating gives CASSRGGFDAFF.

This clone was recorded only once. The V gene is TRBV20-1, the J gene TRBJ1-2; D gene unclear. The CDR3 has 11 amino acids. Germline CDR1 reads DFQATT; CDR2 reads SNEGSKA (reference sequence). The V end lost 7 bases, the J end lost 2 bases, and 8 bases lay between the germline ends. The CDR3 spells CSGTLNYGYTF. The CDR3 bases are TGCAGTGGCACATTGAACTATGGCTACACCTTC.

CDR3 nucleotides: TGCGCCAGCAGCCTAACAGGGGTCACTGAAGCTTTCTTT. Amino acid sequence: CASSLTGVTEAFF. The rearrangement joins TRBV5-1 to TRBJ1-1; 7 bases align to TRBD1. The germline gives CDR1 SGHRS, CDR2 YFSETQ. V lost 4 bases, J lost 4 bases, and 4 bases stayed unmatched. This CDR3 has 13 residues.

The chain carries TRBV28 and TRBJ1-1; a possible D gene is TRBD1 (6 bases). This CDR3 comprises 15 residues. V dropped 6 bases and J dropped 7 bases, with 21 bases sitting between them. Germline loops: CDR1 MDHEN, CDR2 SYDVKM. The CDR3 sequence: CASRSAGTKRSEAFF. The DNA of the CDR3 is TGTGCCAGCAGATCTGCCGGGACAAAAAGGAGTGAAGCTTTCTTT.

The J gene is TRBJ1-4, the V gene TRBV7-9; tentative D call: TRBD1 (5 bases). The CDR3 has 13 amino acids. V was shortened by 4 bases and J by 5 bases, with 8 bases between the two germline ends. Germline CDR1 SEHNR, CDR2 FQNEAQ (reference sequence). This CDR3 reads CASSWGVNEKLFF. The DNA for the CDR3 is TGTGCCAGCAGCTGGGGGGTAAATGAAAAACTGTTTTTT.

The J gene is TRBJ2-1, the V gene TRBV7-9; D is ambiguous. V was clipped by 3 bases and J by 10 bases, with 13 bases between them. Germline assignment: CDR1 SEHNR and CDR2 FQNEAQ (reference sequence). The CDR3 runs 13 residues. CDR3 sequence (DNA): TGTGCCAGCAGCTTTGGAAATAGCCGAGAGCAGTTCTTC. Protein: CASSFGNSREQFF.

The chain couples TRBV6-5 to TRBJ1-1, with unresolved D. The V gene lost 8 bases and the J gene lost 3 bases, with 13 bases spanning the gap. Germline V gives CDR1 MNHEY, CDR2 SVGAGI. The CDR3 runs 13 residues. CDR3 sequence reads: CASGVYSHTEAFF. For the CDR3, the DNA is TGTGCCAGCGGCGTTTACAGCCACACTGAAGCTTTCTTT.

The genes are TRBV7-2 and TRBJ2-7; 8 bases agree with TRBD2. The CDR3 runs 15 residues. The germline CDR1 and CDR2 sequences are SGHTA and FQGNSA. J lost 2 bases, V lost 3 bases, and 6 bases had no gene match. The CDR3 coding sequence is TGTGCCAGCAGCTTCCCCGGGACTAGGGCCTACGAGCAGTACTTC. This codes for CASSFPGTRAYEQYF.

The chain combines TRBV4-3 with TRBJ2-7; 8 nucleotides agree with TRBD2. CDR3 length: 16 amino acids. Per the germline V gene, CDR1 is LGHNA and CDR2 is YSLEER. The V segment lost 5 bases and the J segment 1 base; nucleotides outside the gene matches: 10. The CDR3 is CASSEGLGSQSYEQYF. In nucleotides, the CDR3 is TGCGCCAGCAGCGAGGGACTAGGCTCACAGTCCTACGAGCAGTACTTC.

In regard to this clone: Additional DNA sequences in this sample encode the identical CDR3. V gene TRBV27 combines with J gene TRBJ2-7; D gene ambiguous. Germline V lookup: CDR1 MNHEY, CDR2 SMNVEV (reference sequence). V lost 0 bases and J 1 base, leaving 7 bases between the germline ends. This CDR3 comprises 14 residues. The CDR3 nucleotides are TGTGCCAGCAGTTTATCCCCTGCGTCCTACGAGCAGTACTTC. Protein: CASSLSPASYEQYF.

The rearrangement uses TRBV28 and TRBJ2-7; the D is unclear. The CDR3 runs to 16 residues. Trimming took off 5 bases at V and 2 bases at J, with 19 bases between the two ends. Germline CDR1 reads MDHEN; CDR2 reads SYDVKM. DNA of the CDR3: TGTGCCAGCAGTGCGCCGACGGACCCTGATCCCTACGAGCAGTACTTC. It encodes CASSAPTDPDPYEQYF.

The chain combines TRBV27 with TRBJ1-1; a weak D match, TRBD1 (5 bases). V lost 5 bases to trimming and J lost 5 bases, with 18 bases between them. Germline V lookup: CDR1 MNHEY, CDR2 SMNVEV (reference sequence). CDR3 length: 15 amino acids. Written as DNA, the CDR3 is TGTGCCAGCAGTGGGCTAGGGAGCTGGGGGACTGAAGCTTTCTTT. This sequence encodes CASSGLGSWGTEAFF.

This clone is a singleton in its sample. The CDR3 region is CATSRDNEHTEAFF. In DNA, the CDR3 is TGTGCCACCAGCAGAGATAATGAGCACACTGAAGCTTTCTTT. V and J are TRBV15 and TRBJ1-1; D is undetermined. CDR1 LNHNV and CDR2 YYDKDF come from the germline V gene (reference sequence). The CDR3 is 14 residues long. V was clipped by 0 bases and J by 3 bases, with 8 bases between them.

The chain has TRBV6-2 or TRBV6-3 and TRBJ2-3; 7 bases match TRBD2. Germline trimming cut 5 bases from V and 2 bases from J; bases unmatched to any gene: 4. The CDR3 has 14 amino acids. The germline V gene encodes CDR1 MNHEY and CDR2 SVGEGT. Here the CDR3 reads CASSGTTHTDTQYF. The DNA of the CDR3 is TGTGCCAGCAGTGGGACTACTCACACAGATACGCAGTATTTT.

The chain carries TRBV5-5 and TRBJ1-3; no clear D. CDR1 and CDR2 from the germline V gene are SGHKS and YYEKEE (reference sequence). Trimming shortened V by 3 bases and J by 4 bases, and 14 bases separated the two germline ends. This CDR3 contains 15 residues. CDR3 DNA: TGTGCCAGCAGCTACCACGACATGCCCGGAAACACCATATATTTT. The encoded protein is CASSYHDMPGNTIYF.

The genes are TRBV6-5 and TRBJ1-5; D perhaps matches TRBD1 (6 bases). The CDR3 has 15 amino acids. Trimming took off 6 bases at V and 6 bases at J, with 18 bases between the two ends. Germline V gene sequence: CDR1 MNHEY, CDR2 SVGAGI. The CDR3 DNA is TGTGCCAGCAGACTAAACAGGGATAGTGTTCAGCCCCAGCATTTT. Amino acid sequence: CASRLNRDSVQPQHF.

This clone was recorded a few times. The rearrangement joins TRBV30 to TRBJ1-5, with a possible D match to TRBD1 (5 bases). The CDR3 length is 12 residues. The germline V and J ends were trimmed by 2 bases and 9 bases, with 11 bases remaining between them. The germline CDR1 and CDR2 sequences are GTSNPN and SVGIG (reference sequence). For the CDR3, the DNA is TGTGCCTGGAGTCAGGGATTACGGCCCCAGCATTTT. Amino acids: CAWSQGLRPQHF.

Of note for this clone: Other DNA variants within this sample encode the same CDR3. The CDR3 spells CASSLGAQETQYF. The CDR3 DNA is TGTGCCAGCAGCCTAGGGGCCCAAGAGACCCAGTACTTC. The chain uses TRBV7-9 and TRBJ2-5, with D maybe TRBD1 (5 bases). The ends were cut back, 5 bases at V and 1 base at J, with 8 bases in the middle. This CDR3 is built from 13 residues. Germline V lookup: CDR1 SEHNR, CDR2 FQNEAQ (reference sequence).

This rearrangement joins TRBV7-2 to TRBJ1-1; no definite D call. Deletions cut 1 base from V and 0 bases from J, with 9 bases between. Looked up from germline, CDR1 is SGHTA and CDR2 is FQGNSA. The CDR3 length is 15 residues. The CDR3 loop reads CASSLVYWMNTEAFF. In DNA, the CDR3 is TGTGCCAGCAGCTTAGTGTACTGGATGAACACTGAAGCTTTCTTT.

The V call is TRBV18, the J call TRBJ2-5, with 9 bases lining up with TRBD1. Germline loops: CDR1 KGHSH, CDR2 LQKENI. The CDR3 has 17 amino acids. V shed 5 bases and J 0 bases; nucleotides not matched to a gene: 10. This chain's CDR3 is CASSRSPGQGNQETQYF. DNA for the CDR3: TGTGCCAGCTCAAGATCACCGGGACAGGGTAACCAAGAGACCCAGTACTTC.